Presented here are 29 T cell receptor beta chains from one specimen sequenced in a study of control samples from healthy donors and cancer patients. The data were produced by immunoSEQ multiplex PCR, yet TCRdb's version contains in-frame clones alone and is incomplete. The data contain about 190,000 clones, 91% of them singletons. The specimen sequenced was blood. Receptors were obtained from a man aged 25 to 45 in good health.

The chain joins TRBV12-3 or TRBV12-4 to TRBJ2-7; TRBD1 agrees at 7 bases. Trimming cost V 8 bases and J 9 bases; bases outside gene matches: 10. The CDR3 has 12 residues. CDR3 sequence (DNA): TGTGCCAGCGGTAGGGGGCTGACGTGGCAGTACTTC. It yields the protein CASGRGLTWQYF.

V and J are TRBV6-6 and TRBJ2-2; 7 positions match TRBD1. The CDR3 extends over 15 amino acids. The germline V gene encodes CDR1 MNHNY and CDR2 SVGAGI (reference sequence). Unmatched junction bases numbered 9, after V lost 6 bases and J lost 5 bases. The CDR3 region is CASSSDRVVTGELFF. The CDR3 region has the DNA TGTGCCAGCAGCTCCGACAGGGTGGTTACCGGGGAGCTGTTTTTT.

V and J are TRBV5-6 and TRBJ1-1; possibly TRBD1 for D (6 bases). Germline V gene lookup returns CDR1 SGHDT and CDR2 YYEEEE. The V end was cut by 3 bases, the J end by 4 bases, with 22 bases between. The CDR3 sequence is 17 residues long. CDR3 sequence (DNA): TGTGCCAGCAGCTCCATCTCACAGGGTTACACGGGCACTGAAGCTTTCTTT. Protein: CASSSISQGYTGTEAFF.

The CDR3: CASRGGHRSGTEAFF. The CDR3 DNA follows: TGTGCCAGCAGGGGCGGACATCGGTCGGGCACTGAAGCTTTCTTT. This chain joins TRBV2 and TRBJ1-1; possibly TRBD1 for D (5 bases). This CDR3 spans 15 amino acids. Germline V gene sequence: CDR1 SNHLY, CDR2 FYNNEI. Trimming removed 6 bases from V and 4 bases from J, with 18 bases in between.

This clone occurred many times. CDR3 sequence (DNA): TGTGCCAGCAGTGAAAAAGCGGGGGGGCCAGATACGCAGTATTTT. Amino acids: CASSEKAGGPDTQYF. The gene calls are TRBV6-1 and TRBJ2-3; 10 bases match TRBD2. V was pared by 2 bases and J by 4 bases, with 3 bases of the junction left unmatched. From germline, CDR1 is MNHNS and CDR2 SASEGT. The CDR3 consists of 15 residues.

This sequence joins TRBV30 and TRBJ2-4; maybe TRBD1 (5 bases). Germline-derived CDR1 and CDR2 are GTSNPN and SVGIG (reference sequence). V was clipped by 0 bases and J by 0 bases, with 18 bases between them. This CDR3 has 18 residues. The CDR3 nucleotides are TGTGCCTGGAGTGTACGGTATTTTGGCAGGGTAGCCAAAAACATTCAGTACTTC. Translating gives CAWSVRYFGRVAKNIQYF.

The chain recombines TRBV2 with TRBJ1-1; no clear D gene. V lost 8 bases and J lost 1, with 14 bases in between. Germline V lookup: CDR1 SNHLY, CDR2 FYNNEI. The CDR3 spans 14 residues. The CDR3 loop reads CASLDFNGNTEAFF. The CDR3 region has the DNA TGTGCCAGCCTGGACTTTAACGGGAACACTGAAGCTTTCTTT.

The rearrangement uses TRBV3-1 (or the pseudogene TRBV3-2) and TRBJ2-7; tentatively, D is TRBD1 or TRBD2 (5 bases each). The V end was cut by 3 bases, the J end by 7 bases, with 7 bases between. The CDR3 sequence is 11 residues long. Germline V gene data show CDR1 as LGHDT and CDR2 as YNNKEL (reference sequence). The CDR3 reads CASSQGTEQYF. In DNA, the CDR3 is TGTGCCAGCAGCCAGGGGACGGAGCAGTACTTC.

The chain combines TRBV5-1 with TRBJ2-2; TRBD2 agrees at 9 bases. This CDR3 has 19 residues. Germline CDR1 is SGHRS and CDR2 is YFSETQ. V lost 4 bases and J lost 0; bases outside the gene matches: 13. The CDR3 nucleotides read TGCGCCAGCAGCCCCCGGAGCGGGGGGACAAGAACGAACACCGGGGAGCTGTTTTTT. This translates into CASSPRSGGTRTNTGELFF.

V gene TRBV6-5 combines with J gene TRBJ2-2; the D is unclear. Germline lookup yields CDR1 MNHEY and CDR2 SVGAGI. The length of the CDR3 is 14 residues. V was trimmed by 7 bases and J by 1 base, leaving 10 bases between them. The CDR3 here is CASKVFLNTGELFF. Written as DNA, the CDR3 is TGTGCCAGCAAAGTCTTCCTGAACACCGGGGAGCTGTTTTTT.

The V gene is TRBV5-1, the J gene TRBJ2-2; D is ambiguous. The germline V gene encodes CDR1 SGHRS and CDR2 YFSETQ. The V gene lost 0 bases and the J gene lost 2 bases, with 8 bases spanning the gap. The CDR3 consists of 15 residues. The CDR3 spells CASSLGRVNTGELFF. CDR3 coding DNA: TGCGCCAGCAGCTTGGGAAGGGTTAACACCGGGGAGCTGTTTTTT. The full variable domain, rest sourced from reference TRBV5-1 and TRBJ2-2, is KAGVTQTPRYLIKTRGQQVTLSCSPISGHRSVSWYQQTPGQGLQFLFEYFSETQRNKGNFPGRFSGRQFSNSRSEMNVSTLELGDSALYLCASSLGRVNTGELFFGEGSRLTVL.

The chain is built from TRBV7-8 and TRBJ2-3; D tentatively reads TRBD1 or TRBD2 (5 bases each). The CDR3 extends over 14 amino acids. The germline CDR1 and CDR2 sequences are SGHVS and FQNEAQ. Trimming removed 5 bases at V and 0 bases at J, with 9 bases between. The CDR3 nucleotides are TGTGCCAGCAGCCCGGGACCCAGCACAGATACGCAGTATTTT. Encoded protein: CASSPGPSTDTQYF. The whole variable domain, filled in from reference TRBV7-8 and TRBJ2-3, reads GAGVSQSPRYKVAKRGQDVALRCDPISGHVSLFWYQQALGQGPEFLTYFQNEAQLDKSGLPSDRFFAERPEGSVSTLKIQRTQQEDSAVYLCASSPGPSTDTQYFGPGTRLTVL.

As DNA, the CDR3 is TGTGCCAGCAGCTCGAACGCAGGGACCATGAACACTGAAGCTTTCTTT. Residues: CASSSNAGTMNTEAFF. This rearrangement joins TRBV7-8 to TRBJ1-1, with D perhaps TRBD1 (5 bases). The length of the CDR3 is 16 residues. The germline V gene encodes CDR1 SGHVS and CDR2 FQNEAQ. The V end lost 4 bases, the J end lost 0 bases, and 15 bases lay between the germline ends. The whole variable domain, remainder taken from reference TRBV7-8 and TRBJ1-1, is GAGVSQSPRYKVAKRGQDVALRCDPISGHVSLFWYQQALGQGPEFLTYFQNEAQLDKSGLPSDRFFAERPEGSVSTLKIQRTQQEDSAVYLCASSSNAGTMNTEAFFGQGTRLTVV.

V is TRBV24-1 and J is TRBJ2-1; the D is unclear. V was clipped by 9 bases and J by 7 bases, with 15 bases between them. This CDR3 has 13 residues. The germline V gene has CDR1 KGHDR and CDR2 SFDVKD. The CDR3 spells CATWSPGLNEQFF. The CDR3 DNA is TGTGCCACCTGGAGCCCAGGTCTTAATGAGCAGTTCTTC.

The CDR3 is CASSVGTGSSPLHF. The DNA for the CDR3 is TGTGCCAGCAGCGTCGGTACAGGGAGTTCACCCCTCCACTTT. This sequence joins TRBV9 and TRBJ1-6; tentatively, D is TRBD1 (6 bases). Germline lookup yields CDR1 SGDLS and CDR2 YYNGEE. This CDR3 spans 14 amino acids. Trimming left V 2 bases short and J 9 bases short, with 12 bases between.

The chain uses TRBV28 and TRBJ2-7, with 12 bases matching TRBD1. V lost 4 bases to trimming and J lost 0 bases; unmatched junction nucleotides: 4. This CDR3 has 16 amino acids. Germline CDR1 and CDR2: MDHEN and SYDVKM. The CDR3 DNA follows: TGTGCCAGCAGTTCCGGGACAGGGGGCATCTCCTACGAGCAGTACTTC. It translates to CASSSGTGGISYEQYF.

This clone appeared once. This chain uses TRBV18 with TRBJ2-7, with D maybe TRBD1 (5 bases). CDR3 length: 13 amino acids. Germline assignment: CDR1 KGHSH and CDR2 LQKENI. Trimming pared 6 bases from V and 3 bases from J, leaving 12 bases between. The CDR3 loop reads CASSLGQGYEQYF. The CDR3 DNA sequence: TGTGCCAGCTCCCTCGGGCAGGGCTACGAGCAGTACTTC.

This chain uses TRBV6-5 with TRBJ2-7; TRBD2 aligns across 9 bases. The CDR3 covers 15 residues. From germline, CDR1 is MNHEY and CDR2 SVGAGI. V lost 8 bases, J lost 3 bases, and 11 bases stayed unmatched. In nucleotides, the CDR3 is TGTGCCAGCTTCGACCCCGGGACTAGCTTCTACGAGCAGTACTTC. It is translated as CASFDPGTSFYEQYF.

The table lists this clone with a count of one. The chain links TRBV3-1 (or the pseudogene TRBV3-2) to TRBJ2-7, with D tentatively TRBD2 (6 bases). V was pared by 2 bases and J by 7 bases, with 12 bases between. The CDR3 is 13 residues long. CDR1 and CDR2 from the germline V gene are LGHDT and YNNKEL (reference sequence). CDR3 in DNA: TGTGCCAGCAGCCAACTGCTGCGGGATGAGCAGTACTTC. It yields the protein CASSQLLRDEQYF.

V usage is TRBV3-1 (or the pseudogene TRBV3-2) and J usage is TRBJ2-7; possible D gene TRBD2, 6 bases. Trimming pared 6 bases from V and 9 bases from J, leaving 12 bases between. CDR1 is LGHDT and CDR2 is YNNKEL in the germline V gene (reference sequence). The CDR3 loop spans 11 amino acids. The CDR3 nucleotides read TGTGCCAGCAGGGAGGGCCCAGTGCAGTACTTC. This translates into CASREGPVQYF.

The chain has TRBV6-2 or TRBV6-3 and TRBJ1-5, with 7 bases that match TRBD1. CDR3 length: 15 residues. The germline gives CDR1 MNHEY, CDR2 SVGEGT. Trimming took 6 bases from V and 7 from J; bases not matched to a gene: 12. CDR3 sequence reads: CASSHMAGGNQPQHF. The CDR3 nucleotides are TGTGCCAGCAGCCACATGGCAGGGGGTAACCAGCCCCAGCATTTT.

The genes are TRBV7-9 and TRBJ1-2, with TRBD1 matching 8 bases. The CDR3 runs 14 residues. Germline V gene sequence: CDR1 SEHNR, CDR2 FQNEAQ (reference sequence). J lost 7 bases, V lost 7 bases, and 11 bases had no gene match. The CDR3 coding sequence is TGTGCCAGCATCGACAGGGGATACTTGTTTGGCTACACCTTC. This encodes CASIDRGYLFGYTF.

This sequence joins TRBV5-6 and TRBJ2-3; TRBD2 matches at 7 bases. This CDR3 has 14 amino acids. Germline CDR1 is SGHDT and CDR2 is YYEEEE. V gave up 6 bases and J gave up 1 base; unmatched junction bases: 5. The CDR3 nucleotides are TGTGCCAGCAACCGTGGGGGGGGCACAGATACGCAGTATTTT. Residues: CASNRGGGTDTQYF.

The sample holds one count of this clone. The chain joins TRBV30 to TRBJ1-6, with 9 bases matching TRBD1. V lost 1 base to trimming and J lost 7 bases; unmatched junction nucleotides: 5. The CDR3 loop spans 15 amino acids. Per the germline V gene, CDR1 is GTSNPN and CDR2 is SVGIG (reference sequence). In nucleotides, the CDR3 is TGTGCCTGGAGTGGTTCGACAGGGGGAAATTCACCCCTCCACTTT. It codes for CAWSGSTGGNSPLHF.

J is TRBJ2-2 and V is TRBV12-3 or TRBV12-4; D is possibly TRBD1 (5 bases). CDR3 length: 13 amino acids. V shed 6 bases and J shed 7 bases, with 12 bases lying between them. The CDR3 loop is CASRQVVGGELFF. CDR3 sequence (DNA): TGTGCCAGCAGACAGGTGGTTGGCGGGGAGCTGTTTTTT.

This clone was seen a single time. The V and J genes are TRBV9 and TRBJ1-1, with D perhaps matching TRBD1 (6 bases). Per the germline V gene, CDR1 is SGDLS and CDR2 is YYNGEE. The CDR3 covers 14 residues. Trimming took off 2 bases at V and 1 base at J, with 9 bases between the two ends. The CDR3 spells CASSVGTSNTEAFF. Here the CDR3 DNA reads TGTGCCAGCAGCGTCGGGACATCGAACACTGAAGCTTTCTTT.

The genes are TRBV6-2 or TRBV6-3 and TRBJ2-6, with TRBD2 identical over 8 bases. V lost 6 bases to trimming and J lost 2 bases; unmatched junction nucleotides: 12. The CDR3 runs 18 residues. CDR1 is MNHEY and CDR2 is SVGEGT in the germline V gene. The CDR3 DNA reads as TGTGCCAGCAGCCCTTTCGGGGGGGCAAATCCTGGGGCCAACGTCCTGACTTTC. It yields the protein CASSPFGGANPGANVLTF.

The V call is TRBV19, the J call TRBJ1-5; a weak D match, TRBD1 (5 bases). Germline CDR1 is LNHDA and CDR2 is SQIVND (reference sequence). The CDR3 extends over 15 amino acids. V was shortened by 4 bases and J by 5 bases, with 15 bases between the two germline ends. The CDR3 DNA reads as TGTGCCAGTAGTAACCCGGACGGGGACCATCAGCCCCAGCATTTT. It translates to CASSNPDGDHQPQHF.

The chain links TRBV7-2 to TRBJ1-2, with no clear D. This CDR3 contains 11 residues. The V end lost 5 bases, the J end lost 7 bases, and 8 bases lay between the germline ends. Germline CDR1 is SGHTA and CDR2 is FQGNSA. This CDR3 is CASSLMAGYTF. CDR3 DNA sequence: TGTGCCAGCAGCCTCATGGCTGGCTACACCTTC.